This T cell receptor beta chain was obtained from a study of OX40 agonist ivuxolimab in advanced cancers. Study at large: Patients got intravenous ivuxolimab at 0.01 to 10 mg/kg every 2 weeks. Those enrolled were 70% to 85% male, with a mean age of around 60 years and ages from about 20 to 85. Study outcomes and limitations: Average numbers of expanded clones were greater in CD8+ T cells than in CD4+. Low clonal expansion, among the lowest seen, marked partial responders at 0.1-3.0 mg/kg.

This clone was found once. Its matching antigen is unknown. Clones were read by immunoSEQ multiplex PCR, and TCRdb kept only the in-frame ones, dropping some. The table includes 50,000 to 65,000 clones, nearly 90% detected once. The CDR3 runs to 15 residues. In germline, CDR1 is LNHDA, CDR2 SQIVND (reference sequence). The J segment lost 4 bases and the V segment lost 6 bases, leaving 6 bases of the junction unmatched. The input for sequencing was CD4+ or CD8+ T cells sorted from blood, taken in a trial of the OX40 agonist ivuxolimab. The sequence came from an adult with an advanced solid tumor such as melanoma, head and neck, liver or kidney cancer. The gene calls are TRBV19 and TRBJ2-1, with 10 bases aligning to TRBD2. The CDR3 sequence is CASRGPSGSYNEQFF. As DNA, the CDR3 is TGTGCCAGTAGGGGGCCTAGCGGGAGTTACAATGAGCAGTTCTTC.